The 23 T cell receptor beta chains presented below share a single source sample, sequenced in a study of blood T cell repertoires in COVID-19. Some clones are missing from TCRdb's copy, which holds only in-frame ones; the method was immunoSEQ multiplex PCR. Of about 150,000 clones in the sample, less than 90% were seen once. The sequenced sample consisted of peripheral blood. The receptors shown here come from a man in his late teens or twenties with active or convalescent COVID-19.

The V call is TRBV12-3 or TRBV12-4, the J call TRBJ2-1, with no clear D. Trimming removed 9 bases from V and 8 bases from J, with 17 bases in between. CDR3 length equals 13 residues. The CDR3 spells CASGLVDSHEQFF. The CDR3 nucleotides are TGTGCCAGTGGCCTAGTCGACTCCCATGAGCAGTTCTTC.

CDR3 in DNA: TGTGCCAGCGTAGGGACAGGGGTCTCCTACGAGCAGTACTTC. As protein: CASVGTGVSYEQYF. V usage is TRBV7-9 and J usage is TRBJ2-7, with 10 bases fitting TRBD1. The V segment lost 8 bases and the J segment 0 bases; nucleotides outside the gene matches: 4. The CDR3 is made up of 14 amino acids. Germline V gene sequence: CDR1 SEHNR, CDR2 FQNEAQ (reference sequence).

V and J are TRBV19 and TRBJ1-2; 9 nucleotides align to TRBD1. The CDR3 covers 15 residues. Trimming at V came to 4 bases and at J to 8 bases, leaving 11 bases not matched to a gene. CDR1 is LNHDA, CDR2 SQIVND, per germline (reference sequence). CDR3 sequence (DNA): TGTGCCAGTAGTACCGCGAAACAGGGGGCGCGAGGCTACACCTTC. This sequence encodes CASSTAKQGARGYTF.

CDR3 DNA: TGTGCCAGTAGTATTTACGTCAGGGACTATGGCTACACCTTC. Its translation: CASSIYVRDYGYTF. The chain couples TRBV19 to TRBJ1-2, with D possibly TRBD1 on 5 matching bases. The CDR3 runs to 14 residues. Germline assignment: CDR1 LNHDA and CDR2 SQIVND (reference sequence). The V end lost 3 bases, the J end lost 3 bases, and 11 bases lay between the germline ends.

The chain recombines TRBV25-1 with TRBJ1-2, with D perhaps matching TRBD1 (5 bases). Germline CDR1 and CDR2: MGHDK and SYGVNS. The CDR3 is made up of 15 amino acids. V lost 3 bases and J lost 5, with 16 bases in between. Written as DNA, the CDR3 is TGTGCCAGCAGTGATGCCCAAGGCGGGGGTTATGGCTACACCTTC. Residues: CASSDAQGGGYGYTF.

The V gene is TRBV3-1 (or the pseudogene TRBV3-2), the J gene TRBJ1-5; D gene unclear. The CDR3 runs 14 residues. Per germline, CDR1 LGHDT and CDR2 YNNKEL (reference sequence). The V and J ends lost 1 base and 4 bases respectively, with 8 bases between them. This chain's CDR3 is CASSQGIGNQPQHF. The CDR3 DNA sequence: TGTGCCAGCAGCCAAGGAATCGGGAATCAGCCCCAGCATTTT.

The chain is built from TRBV10-1 and TRBJ1-5; perhaps TRBD1 as D (6 bases). Trimming left V 5 bases short and J 0 bases short, with 14 bases between. The CDR3 loop spans 16 amino acids. CDR1 is WNHNN, CDR2 SYGVQD, per germline (reference sequence). For the CDR3, the DNA is TGCGCCAGCAGTTCGCCGACAGGCCATAGCAATCAGCCCCAGCATTTT. This gives the protein CASSSPTGHSNQPQHF.

The rearrangement links TRBV3-1 (or the pseudogene TRBV3-2) to TRBJ2-1; a possible D gene is TRBD2 (6 bases). Per germline, CDR1 LGHDT and CDR2 YNNKEL (reference sequence). V was shortened by 2 bases and J by 6 bases, with 17 bases between the two germline ends. The CDR3 has 16 amino acids. CDR3 in amino acids: CASSQILPGASNEQFF. Here the CDR3 DNA reads TGTGCCAGCAGCCAAATACTCCCGGGAGCCAGCAATGAGCAGTTCTTC.

CDR3 DNA sequence: TGTGCCAGCCAGAACACTGAAGCTTTCTTT. This encodes CASQNTEAFF. This rearrangement joins TRBV28 to TRBJ1-1, with D hard to call. The V and J ends lost 8 bases and 1 base respectively, with 2 bases between them. The V gene's germline CDR1 is MDHEN and CDR2 SYDVKM. The CDR3 length is 10 residues.

This CDR3 is CSGGTGEGSTEAFF. The CDR3, as DNA: TGCAGCGGTGGGACAGGAGAGGGAAGCACTGAAGCTTTCTTT. The chain recombines TRBV29-1 with TRBJ1-1; TRBD1 agrees at 8 bases. The V gene's germline CDR1 is SQVTM and CDR2 ANQGSEA. The CDR3 is 14 residues long. The V and J ends lost 7 bases and 4 bases, in that order; junction bases with no gene match: 11.

Only one count was recorded for this clone. The V call is TRBV7-3, the J call TRBJ1-6; possible D gene TRBD1, 5 bases. The CDR3 length is 14 residues. Trimming shortened V by 5 bases and J by 4 bases, and 9 bases separated the two germline ends. The germline gives CDR1 SGHTA, CDR2 FQGTGA. This chain's CDR3 is CASSTGVYNSPLHF. The CDR3 coding sequence is TGTGCCAGCAGCACGGGGGTTTATAATTCACCCCTCCACTTT.

The rearrangement links TRBV11-1 to TRBJ1-1; a weak D match, TRBD1 (5 bases). Germline-derived CDR1 and CDR2 are SGHAT and FQDESV (reference sequence). The CDR3 loop spans 13 amino acids. V was cut by 5 bases and J by 2 bases, with 9 bases left in between. This CDR3 is CASSLGLNTEAFF. The CDR3 nucleotides are TGTGCCAGCAGCCTGGGACTTAACACTGAAGCTTTCTTT.

This chain links TRBV28 with TRBJ2-5; weak D call: TRBD1 (5 bases). V was clipped by 2 bases and J by 3 bases, with 10 bases between them. This CDR3 has 14 residues. Germline V CDR1 and CDR2: MDHEN, SYDVKM. The CDR3 reads CASSLVGAEETQYF. Written as DNA, the CDR3 is TGTGCCAGCAGTTTAGTAGGGGCAGAAGAGACCCAGTACTTC.

The J gene is TRBJ2-1, the V gene TRBV27, with D uncertain. CDR1 and CDR2 from the germline V gene are MNHEY and SMNVEV (reference sequence). V lost 8 bases and J lost 2, with 16 bases in between. This CDR3 spans 15 amino acids. In nucleotides, the CDR3 is TGTGCCAGCGCCCCCATGGCAGGCCCCTACAATGAGCAGTTCTTC. Its translation is CASAPMAGPYNEQFF.

This chain joins TRBV7-8 and TRBJ2-3; 9 bases are a match to TRBD1. Germline CDR1 SGHVS, CDR2 FQNEAQ. J gave up 3 bases and V 3 bases, and 7 bases lay outside the gene matches. CDR3 length equals 16 residues. This CDR3 is CASSFNRGLRTDTQYF. The CDR3 region has the DNA TGTGCCAGCAGCTTTAACAGGGGGCTAAGAACAGATACGCAGTATTTT.

This sequence joins TRBV6-2 or TRBV6-3 and TRBJ2-4, with 9 bases that match TRBD1. Germline trimming cut 0 bases from V and 11 bases from J; bases unmatched to any gene: 5. This CDR3 spans 14 amino acids. The V gene's germline CDR1 is MNHEY and CDR2 SVGEGT. CDR3 nucleotides: TGTGCCAGCAGTTACTCGGGGACAGGGAGGGTTCAGTACTTC. This sequence encodes CASSYSGTGRVQYF.

The chain joins TRBV19 to TRBJ1-3, with TRBD1 as a possible D gene (5 bases). The germline V gene encodes CDR1 LNHDA and CDR2 SQIVND (reference sequence). The CDR3 covers 15 residues. V was cut by 3 bases and J by 0 bases, with 9 bases left in between. CDR3 nucleotide sequence: TGTGCCAGTAGTATTAGGGGAAGCTCTGGAAACACCATATATTTT. Encoded protein: CASSIRGSSGNTIYF.

This chain uses TRBV29-1 with TRBJ2-2; 9 bases agree with TRBD2. This CDR3 comprises 17 residues. J was trimmed by 5 bases and V by 0 bases; bases with no gene match: 10. Germline assignment: CDR1 SQVTM and CDR2 ANQGSEA. CDR3: CSVEDLYSGSSTGELFF. CDR3 nucleotides: TGCAGCGTTGAAGATTTATATAGCGGGAGTAGTACCGGGGAGCTGTTTTTT.

V usage is TRBV18 and J usage is TRBJ2-1; perhaps TRBD2 as D (5 bases). CDR3 length: 12 amino acids. Looked up from germline, CDR1 is KGHSH and CDR2 is LQKENI. Trimming took 10 bases from V and 6 from J, leaving 13 bases between them. CDR3 nucleotides: TGTGCCACCTCGCAAGGAGGCAATGAGCAGTTCTTC. It translates to CATSQGGNEQFF.

The chain has TRBV4-2 and TRBJ2-3; 11 bases line up with TRBD2. After removal of 2 bases from V and 4 bases from J, the junction contained 5 bases not matched to a gene. Germline V CDR1 and CDR2: LGHNA, YNFKEQ. This CDR3 is 16 amino acids long. In DNA form, the CDR3 reads TGTGCCAGCAGCCAAAGTACTAGCGGGAGCCCAGATACGCAGTATTTT. Translated, it gives CASSQSTSGSPDTQYF.

V gene TRBV5-4 combines with J gene TRBJ2-3; 8 nucleotides agree with TRBD1. The CDR3 is 16 residues long. Germline-derived CDR1 and CDR2 are SGHNT and YYREEE (reference sequence). V lost 4 bases to trimming and J lost 7 bases; unmatched junction nucleotides: 14. In DNA form, the CDR3 reads TGTGCCAGCAGCGCCAGGACAGGGATATCGGAGAATACGCAGTATTTT. Translated, it gives CASSARTGISENTQYF.

This chain connects TRBV11-2 to TRBJ2-5; TRBD2 agrees at 7 bases. Germline V lookup: CDR1 SGHAT, CDR2 FQNNGV. The V and J ends lost 5 bases and 0 bases, in that order; junction bases with no gene match: 9. CDR3 length: 16 residues. CDR3 residues: CASSPGSGIYQETQYF. CDR3 in DNA: TGTGCCAGCAGCCCTGGGAGCGGGATTTACCAAGAGACCCAGTACTTC.

V is TRBV2 and J is TRBJ2-7, with TRBD1 identical over 11 bases. The germline V gene encodes CDR1 SNHLY and CDR2 FYNNEI. This CDR3 region has 14 residues. Trimming removed 6 bases from V and 3 bases from J; junction bases left unmatched: 4. The CDR3 sequence: CASSGDRGFYEQYF. CDR3 nucleotide sequence: TGTGCCAGCAGCGGGGACAGGGGGTTCTACGAGCAGTACTTC. The full variable domain, its missing parts supplied by reference TRBV2 and TRBJ2-7, is EPEVTQTPSHQVTQMGQEVILRCVPISNHLYFYWYRQILGQKVEFLVSFYNNEISEKSEIFDDQFSVERPDGSNFTLKIRSTKLEDSAMYFCASSGDRGFYEQYFGPGTRLTVT.